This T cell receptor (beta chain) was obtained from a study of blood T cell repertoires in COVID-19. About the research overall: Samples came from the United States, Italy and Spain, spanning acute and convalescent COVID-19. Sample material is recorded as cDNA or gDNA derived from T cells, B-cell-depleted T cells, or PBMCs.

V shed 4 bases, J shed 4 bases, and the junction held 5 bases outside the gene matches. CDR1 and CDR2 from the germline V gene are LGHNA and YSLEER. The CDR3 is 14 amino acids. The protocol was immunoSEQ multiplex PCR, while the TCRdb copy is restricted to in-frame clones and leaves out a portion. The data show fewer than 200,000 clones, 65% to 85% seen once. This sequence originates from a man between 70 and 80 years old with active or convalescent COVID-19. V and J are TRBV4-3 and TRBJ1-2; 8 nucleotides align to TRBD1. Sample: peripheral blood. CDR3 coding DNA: TGCGCCAGCAGCCCCAAGGACAGGGCCTATGGCTACACCTTC. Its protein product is CASSPKDRAYGYTF.